The 17 T cell receptor beta chains reported below all come from one sample, sequenced in a study of glioma-infiltrating T cells after dendritic cell vaccination. Generated by immunoSEQ multiplex PCR, the TCRdb table keeps only in-frame clones and is missing some. Altogether tens of thousands of clones are present, more than 75% being singletons, with the ten largest covering less than 3%. This material consisted of blood, taken before dendritic cell vaccination. The receptors shown here come from a human donor with glioblastoma.

This chain joins TRBV27 and TRBJ2-7; TRBD1 matches 11 bases. The CDR3 runs to 13 residues. In germline, CDR1 is MNHEY, CDR2 SMNVEV (reference sequence). V shed 10 bases and J 4 bases; nucleotides not matched to a gene: 6. The CDR3 DNA reads TGTGCCACGTCCGGGACAGGGGGATACGAGCAGTACTTC. Protein: CATSGTGGYEQYF.

This chain links TRBV7-3 with TRBJ1-2; 7 nucleotides agree with TRBD1. The length of the CDR3 is 14 residues. Germline lookup yields CDR1 SGHTA and CDR2 FQGTGA. The V gene end was trimmed by 5 bases and the J gene end by 4 bases; junction bases not matched to a gene: 7. CDR3 sequence reads: CASSRSGQAYGYTF. DNA for the CDR3: TGTGCCAGCAGCCGATCTGGACAGGCCTATGGCTACACCTTC.

The chain has TRBV6-1 and TRBJ2-1; 8 bases line up with TRBD2. V shed 2 bases, J shed 4 bases, and the junction held 7 bases outside the gene matches. Germline V CDR1 and CDR2: MNHNS, SASEGT. This CDR3 region has 16 residues. The CDR3 DNA is TGTGCCAGCAGTGAACGGCGGGGGGCTATATACAATGAGCAGTTCTTC. Translation gives CASSERRGAIYNEQFF.

This chain connects TRBV6-1 to TRBJ2-7; D remains unclear. Germline CDR1 MNHNS, CDR2 SASEGT. This CDR3 is 11 amino acids long. V gave up 5 bases and J gave up 3 bases, with 5 bases separating them. The CDR3 spells CASSNFYEQYF. Written as DNA, the CDR3 is TGTGCCAGCAGTAACTTCTACGAGCAGTACTTC.

The V gene is TRBV19, the J gene TRBJ2-2; TRBD2 matches 14 bases. The CDR3 runs to 16 residues. V was clipped by 6 bases and J by 7 bases; unmatched bases: 7. Germline CDR1 LNHDA, CDR2 SQIVND (reference sequence). CDR3 DNA: TGTGCCAGTAGCCATGGACTAGCGGGGGGTGGCGGGGAGCTGTTTTTT. It is translated as CASSHGLAGGGGELFF.

The rearrangement uses TRBV6-6 and TRBJ1-5; possible D gene TRBD1, 5 bases. Deletions cut 5 bases from V and 6 bases from J, with 20 bases between. Germline V gene lookup returns CDR1 MNHNY and CDR2 SVGAGI (reference sequence). This CDR3 has 16 amino acids. CDR3 in amino acids: CASSRGGEGNFQPQHF. The CDR3 bases are TGTGCCAGCAGTCGGGGAGGAGAGGGGAATTTTCAGCCCCAGCATTTT.

The V gene is TRBV27, the J gene TRBJ2-2, with unresolved D. The V end lost 5 bases, the J end lost 9 bases, and 10 bases lay between the germline ends. Per germline, CDR1 MNHEY and CDR2 SMNVEV (reference sequence). The CDR3 length is 12 residues. The CDR3 is CASSTYPRELFF. CDR3 nucleotides: TGTGCCAGCAGTACCTACCCCCGGGAGCTGTTTTTT.

V gene TRBV7-3 combines with J gene TRBJ2-1; the D gene is possibly TRBD1 (5 bases). V dropped 2 bases and J dropped 2 bases, with 10 bases sitting between them. CDR1 is SGHTA and CDR2 is FQGTGA in the germline V gene. The CDR3 runs 15 residues. Here the CDR3 reads CASSLGRGPYNEQFF. The CDR3 DNA reads as TGTGCCAGCAGCTTAGGTAGGGGTCCCTACAATGAGCAGTTCTTC.

The chain carries TRBV5-6 and TRBJ2-3; 9 nucleotides align to TRBD2. In germline, CDR1 is SGHDT, CDR2 YYEEEE. The CDR3 length is 15 residues. The V segment lost 4 bases and the J segment 3 bases; nucleotides outside the gene matches: 6. The CDR3 region has the DNA TGTGCCAGCAGCCCCGGACTAGCGTCAACAGATACGCAGTATTTT. Translation gives CASSPGLASTDTQYF.

The chain combines TRBV28 with TRBJ2-7, with a tentative D call TRBD2 (6 bases). This CDR3 has 14 amino acids. Between the trimmed V and J ends, which lost 6 bases and 3 bases, there was a span of 15 bases. CDR1 MDHEN and CDR2 SYDVKM come from the germline V gene. The CDR3 region has the DNA TGTGCCAGCAGGGCTAGGGACTCGAACTACGAGCAGTACTTC. Protein: CASRARDSNYEQYF.

The gene calls are TRBV6-1 and TRBJ2-7, with TRBD1 as a possible D gene (5 bases). Germline V CDR1 and CDR2: MNHNS, SASEGT. There are 15 residues in the CDR3. The V end was cut by 11 bases, the J end by 4 bases, with 24 bases between. CDR3 sequence reads: CAAWGGQAPGYEQYF. CDR3 DNA: TGTGCCGCCTGGGGCGGCCAGGCCCCCGGGTACGAGCAGTACTTC.

V and J are TRBV5-1 and TRBJ2-5, with TRBD2 matching 11 bases. Looked up from germline, CDR1 is SGHRS and CDR2 is YFSETQ. The CDR3 runs to 14 residues. Germline trimming cut 7 bases from V and 5 bases from J; bases unmatched to any gene: 7. CDR3 region: CASGLAGGEETQYF. The CDR3 nucleotides read TGCGCCAGCGGCCTAGCGGGGGGCGAGGAGACCCAGTACTTC.

The chain joins TRBV10-3 to TRBJ2-5, with 7 bases fitting TRBD2. The CDR3 runs 12 residues. Germline V gene data show CDR1 as ENHRY and CDR2 as SYGVKD. After removal of 8 bases from V and 4 bases from J, the junction contained 4 bases not matched to a gene. CDR3 sequence: CAISAGAETQYF. CDR3 nucleotide sequence: TGTGCCATCTCCGCGGGAGCAGAGACCCAGTACTTC.

Note on this clone: The junction differs from germline at one of its ends, possibly a read error. The V gene is TRBV11-3, the J gene TRBJ1-1, with D possibly matching TRBD1 (6 bases). The CDR3 covers 13 residues. Germline loops: CDR1 SGHNT, CDR2 YENEEA. Here the CDR3 reads CASSSGVKTEAFF. In DNA, the CDR3 is TGTGCCAGCAGCTCAGGGGTGAAGACTGAAGCTTTCTTT. Together with reference TRBV11-3 and TRBJ1-1, the CDR3 gives the full variable domain: EAGVVQSPRYKIIEKKQPVAFWCNPISGHNTLYWYLQNLGQGPELLIRYENEEAVDDSQLPKDRFSAERLKGVDSTLKIQPAELGDSAVYLCASSSGVKTEAFFGQGTRLTVV.

This chain joins TRBV7-8 and TRBJ2-4, with 10 bases matching TRBD2. CDR3 size: 17 residues. The germline gives CDR1 SGHVS, CDR2 FQNEAQ. V dropped 0 bases and J dropped 7; count of bases not matched to a gene: 9. CDR3 sequence: CASSLALAGATGNIQYF. CDR3 coding DNA: TGTGCCAGCAGCTTAGCTCTAGCGGGGGCCACCGGGAACATTCAGTACTTC.

The rearrangement uses TRBV2 and TRBJ1-2; TRBD1 aligns across 10 bases. Germline V gene lookup returns CDR1 SNHLY and CDR2 FYNNEI. The V and J ends lost 5 bases and 12 bases, in that order; junction bases with no gene match: 3. CDR3 length: 11 residues. The CDR3 loop reads CASSWGTGDTF. For the CDR3, the DNA is TGTGCCAGCAGTTGGGGGACAGGGGACACCTTC.

Ten or more counts support this clone. This sequence joins TRBV5-1 and TRBJ1-1; possible D gene TRBD1, 6 bases. CDR1 is SGHRS, CDR2 YFSETQ, per germline. V gave up 3 bases and J gave up 1 base, with 10 bases separating them. This CDR3 contains 14 residues. The CDR3 sequence is CASSSTTGNTEAFF. CDR3 DNA sequence: TGCGCCAGCAGCTCCACGACAGGGAACACTGAAGCTTTCTTT.